This T cell receptor beta chain was retrieved from a study of T cells in Graves' hyperthyroidism and ophthalmopathy. Study-wide context: Peripheral blood was taken when the disease was first diagnosed, before any treatment began.

The CDR3 is 14 amino acids. With 6 bases removed from V and 7 bases from J, the gap between germline ends came to 18 bases. Germline values: CDR1 MNHNS, CDR2 SASEGT. Diagnostic decisions used clinical symptoms, serum thyroxine and TRAb, thyroid ultrasound and orbital computed tomography. TCR beta CDR3 regions were amplified from RNA. The HTBI set primed first-round TCR CDR3 RT-PCR. TCRdb reprocessed the multiplex PCR reads via MiXCR and lists one record per CDR3 protein. The repertoire consists of a few hundred thousand distinct CDR3 sequences, with roughly a sixth occurring once and the leading ten covering roughly 3%.

This sequence was found in a woman in her thirties or forties with Graves' ophthalmopathy. The sequencing input was blood. The chain recombines TRBV6-1 with TRBJ1-2; D remains ambiguous. CDR3 in DNA: TGTGCCAGCAGGGAGCAATCCCCCGGGTCTGGCTACACCTTC. Protein product: CASREQSPGSGYTF.